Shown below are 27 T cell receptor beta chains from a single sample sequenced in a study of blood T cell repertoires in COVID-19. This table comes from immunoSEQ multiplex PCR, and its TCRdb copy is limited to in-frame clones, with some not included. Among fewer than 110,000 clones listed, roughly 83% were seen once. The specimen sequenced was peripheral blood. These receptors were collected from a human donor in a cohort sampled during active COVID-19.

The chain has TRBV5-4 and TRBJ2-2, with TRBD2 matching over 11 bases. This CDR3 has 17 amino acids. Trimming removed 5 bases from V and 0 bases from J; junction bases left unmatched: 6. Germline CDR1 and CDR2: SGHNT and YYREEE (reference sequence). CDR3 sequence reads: CASRERLAGPNTGELFF. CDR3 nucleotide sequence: TGTGCCAGCAGGGAGAGACTAGCGGGACCGAACACCGGGGAGCTGTTTTTT.

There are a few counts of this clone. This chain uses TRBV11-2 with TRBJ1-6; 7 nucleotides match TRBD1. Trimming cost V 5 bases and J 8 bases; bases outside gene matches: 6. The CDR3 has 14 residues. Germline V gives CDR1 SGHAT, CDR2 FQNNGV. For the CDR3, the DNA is TGTGCCAGCAGCCCCGACAGGGTATATTCACCCCTCCACTTT. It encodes CASSPDRVYSPLHF.

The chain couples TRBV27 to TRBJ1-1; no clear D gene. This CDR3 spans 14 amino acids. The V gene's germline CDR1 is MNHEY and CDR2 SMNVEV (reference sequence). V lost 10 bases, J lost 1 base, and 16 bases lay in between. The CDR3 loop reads CATRGRTSNTEAFF. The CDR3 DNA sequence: TGTGCCACCAGAGGACGGACTTCGAACACTGAAGCTTTCTTT.

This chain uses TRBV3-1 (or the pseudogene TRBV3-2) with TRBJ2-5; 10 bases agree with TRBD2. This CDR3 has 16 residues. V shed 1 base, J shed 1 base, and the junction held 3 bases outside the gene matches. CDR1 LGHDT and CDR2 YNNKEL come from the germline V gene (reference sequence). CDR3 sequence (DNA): TGTGCCAGCAGCCAAGGTAGCGGGGGGTCCCAAGAGACCCAGTACTTC. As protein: CASSQGSGGSQETQYF.

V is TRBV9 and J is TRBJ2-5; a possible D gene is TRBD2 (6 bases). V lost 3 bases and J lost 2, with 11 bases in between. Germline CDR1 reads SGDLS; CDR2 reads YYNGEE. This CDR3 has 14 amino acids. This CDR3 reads CASSARDLQETQYF. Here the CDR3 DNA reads TGTGCCAGCAGCGCCCGGGACTTACAAGAGACCCAGTACTTC.

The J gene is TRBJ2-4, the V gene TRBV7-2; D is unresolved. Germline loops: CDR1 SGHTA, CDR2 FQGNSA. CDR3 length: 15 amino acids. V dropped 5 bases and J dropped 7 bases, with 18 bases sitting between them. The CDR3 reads CASSTDETSPNIQYF. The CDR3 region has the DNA TGTGCCAGCAGCACTGATGAGACTTCCCCTAACATTCAGTACTTC.

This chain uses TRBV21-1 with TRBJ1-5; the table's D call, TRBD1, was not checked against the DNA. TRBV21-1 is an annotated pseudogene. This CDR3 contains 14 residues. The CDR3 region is CASNTGDGNQPQHF. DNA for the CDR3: TGTGCCAGCAACACAGGGGACGGCAATCAGCCCCAGCATTTT.

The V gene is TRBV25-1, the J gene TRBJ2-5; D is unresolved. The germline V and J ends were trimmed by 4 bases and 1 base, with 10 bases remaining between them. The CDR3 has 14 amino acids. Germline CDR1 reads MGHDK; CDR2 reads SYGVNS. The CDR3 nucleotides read TGTGCCAGCAGTGCCCCGGGTCCCCAAGAGACCCAGTACTTC. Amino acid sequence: CASSAPGPQETQYF.

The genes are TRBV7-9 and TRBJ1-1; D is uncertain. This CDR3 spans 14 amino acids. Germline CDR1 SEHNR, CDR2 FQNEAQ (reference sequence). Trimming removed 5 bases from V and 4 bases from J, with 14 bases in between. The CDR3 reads CASSRRAGGTEAFF. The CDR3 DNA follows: TGTGCCAGCAGCCGCCGGGCGGGTGGCACTGAAGCTTTCTTT.

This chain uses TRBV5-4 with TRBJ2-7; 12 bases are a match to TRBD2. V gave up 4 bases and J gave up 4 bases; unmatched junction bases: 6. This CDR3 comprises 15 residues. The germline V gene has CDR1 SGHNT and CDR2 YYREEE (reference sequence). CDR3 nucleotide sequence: TGTGCCAGCAGCCCCGGACTAGCGGGGCTATACGAGCAGTACGTC. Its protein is CASSPGLAGLYEQYV.

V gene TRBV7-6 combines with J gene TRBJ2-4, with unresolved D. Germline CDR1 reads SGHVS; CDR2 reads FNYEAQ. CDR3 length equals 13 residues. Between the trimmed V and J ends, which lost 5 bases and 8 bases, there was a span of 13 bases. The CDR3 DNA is TGTGCCAGCAGCCGATCTCGTGGGCACATTCAGTACTTC. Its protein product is CASSRSRGHIQYF.

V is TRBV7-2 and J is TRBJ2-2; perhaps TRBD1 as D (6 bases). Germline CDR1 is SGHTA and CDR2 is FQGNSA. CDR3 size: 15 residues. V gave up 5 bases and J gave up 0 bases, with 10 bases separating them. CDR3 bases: TGTGCCAGCAGCCGGACAGAATCGAACACCGGGGAGCTGTTTTTT. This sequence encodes CASSRTESNTGELFF.

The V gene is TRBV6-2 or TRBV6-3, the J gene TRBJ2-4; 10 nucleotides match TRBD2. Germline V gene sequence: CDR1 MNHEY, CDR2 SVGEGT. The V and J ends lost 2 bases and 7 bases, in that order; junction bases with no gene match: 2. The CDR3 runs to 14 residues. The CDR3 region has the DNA TGTGCCAGCAGTTACCTAGCGGGAGCTAACATTCAGTACTTC. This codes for CASSYLAGANIQYF.

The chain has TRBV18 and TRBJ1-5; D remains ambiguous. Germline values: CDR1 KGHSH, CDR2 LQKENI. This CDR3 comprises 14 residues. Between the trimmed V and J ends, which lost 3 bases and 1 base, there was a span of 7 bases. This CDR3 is CASSPEQSNQPQHF. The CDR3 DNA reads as TGTGCCAGCTCACCTGAACAGAGCAATCAGCCCCAGCATTTT. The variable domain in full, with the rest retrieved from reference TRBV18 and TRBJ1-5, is NAGVMQNPRHLVRRRGQEARLRCSPMKGHSHVYWYRQLPEEGLKFMVYLQKENIIDESGMPKERFSAEFPKEGPSILRIQQVVRGDSAAYFCASSPEQSNQPQHFGDGTRLSIL.

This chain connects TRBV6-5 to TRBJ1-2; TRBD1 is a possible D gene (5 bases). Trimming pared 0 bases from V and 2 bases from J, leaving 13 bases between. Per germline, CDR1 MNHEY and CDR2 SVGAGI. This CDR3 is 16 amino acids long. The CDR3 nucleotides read TGTGCCAGCAGTTACTCGAAAAATTCAGGGAACTATGGCTACACCTTC. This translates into CASSYSKNSGNYGYTF.

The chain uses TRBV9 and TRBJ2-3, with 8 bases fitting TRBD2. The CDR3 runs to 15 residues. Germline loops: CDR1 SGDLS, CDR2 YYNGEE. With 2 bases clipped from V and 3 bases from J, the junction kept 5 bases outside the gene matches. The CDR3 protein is CASSVLERETDTQYF. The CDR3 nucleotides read TGTGCCAGCAGCGTTTTGGAGCGGGAGACAGATACGCAGTATTTT. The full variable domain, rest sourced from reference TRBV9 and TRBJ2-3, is DSGVTQTPKHLITATGQRVTLRCSPRSGDLSVYWYQQSLDQGLQFLIQYYNGEERAKGNILERFSAQQFPDLHSELNLSSLELGDSALYFCASSVLERETDTQYFGPGTRLTVL.

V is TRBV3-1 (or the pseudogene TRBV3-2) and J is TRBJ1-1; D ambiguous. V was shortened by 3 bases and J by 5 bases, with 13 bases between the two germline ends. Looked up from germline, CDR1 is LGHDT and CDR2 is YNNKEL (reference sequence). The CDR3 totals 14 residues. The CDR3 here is CASSQTPTGTEAFF. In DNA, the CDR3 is TGTGCCAGCAGCCAGACACCAACGGGGACTGAAGCTTTCTTT.

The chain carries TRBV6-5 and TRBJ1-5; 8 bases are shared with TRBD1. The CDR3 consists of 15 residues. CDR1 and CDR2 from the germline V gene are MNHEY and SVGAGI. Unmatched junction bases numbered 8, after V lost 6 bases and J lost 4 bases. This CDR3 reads CASRDRELRNQPQHF. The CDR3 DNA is TGTGCCAGCAGGGACAGGGAGCTAAGGAATCAGCCCCAGCATTTT.

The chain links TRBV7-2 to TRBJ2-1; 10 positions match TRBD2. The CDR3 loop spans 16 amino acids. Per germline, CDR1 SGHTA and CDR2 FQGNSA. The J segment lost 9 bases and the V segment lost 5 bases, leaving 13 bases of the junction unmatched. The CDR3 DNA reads TGTGCCAGCAGCCCCGGGGGAGCGGGAGGGGTCGTTGAGCAGTTCTTC. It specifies CASSPGGAGGVVEQFF.

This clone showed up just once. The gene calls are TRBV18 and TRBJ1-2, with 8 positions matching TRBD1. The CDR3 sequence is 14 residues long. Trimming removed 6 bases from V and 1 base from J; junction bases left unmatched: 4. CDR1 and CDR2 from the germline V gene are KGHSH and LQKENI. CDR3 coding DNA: TGTGCCAGCTCGCGCGGACAGGGTAACTATGGCTACACCTTC. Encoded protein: CASSRGQGNYGYTF.

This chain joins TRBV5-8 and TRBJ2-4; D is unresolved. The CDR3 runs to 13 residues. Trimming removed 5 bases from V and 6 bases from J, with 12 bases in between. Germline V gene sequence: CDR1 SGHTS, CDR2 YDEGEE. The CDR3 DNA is TGTGCCAGCAGTCGCTCGGGTGCAAACATTCAGTACTTC. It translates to CASSRSGANIQYF.

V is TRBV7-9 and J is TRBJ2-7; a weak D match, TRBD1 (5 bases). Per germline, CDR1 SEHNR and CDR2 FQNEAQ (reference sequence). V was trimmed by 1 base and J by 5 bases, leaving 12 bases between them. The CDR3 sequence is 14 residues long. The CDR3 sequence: CASSLGQGIDEQYV. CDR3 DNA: TGTGCCAGCAGCTTAGGGCAGGGAATCGACGAGCAGTACGTC.

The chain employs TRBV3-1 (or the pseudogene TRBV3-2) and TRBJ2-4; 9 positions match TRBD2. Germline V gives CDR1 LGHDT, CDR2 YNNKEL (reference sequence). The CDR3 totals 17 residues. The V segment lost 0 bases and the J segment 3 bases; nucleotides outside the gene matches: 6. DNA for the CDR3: TGTGCCAGCAGCCAAGAGCGAGCGGGGGGAGGCAAAAACATTCAGTACTTC. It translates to CASSQERAGGGKNIQYF.

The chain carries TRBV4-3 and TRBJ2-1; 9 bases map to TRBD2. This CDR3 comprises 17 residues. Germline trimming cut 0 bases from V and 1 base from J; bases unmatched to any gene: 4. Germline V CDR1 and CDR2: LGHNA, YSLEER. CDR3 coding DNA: TGCGCCAGCAGCCAAGATAGGGCGGGGGGGTCCTACAATGAGCAGTTCTTC. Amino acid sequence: CASSQDRAGGSYNEQFF.

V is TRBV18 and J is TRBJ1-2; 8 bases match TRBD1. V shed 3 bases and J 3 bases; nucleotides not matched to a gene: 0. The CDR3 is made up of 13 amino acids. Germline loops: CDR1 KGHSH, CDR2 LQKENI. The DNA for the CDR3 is TGTGCCAGCTCACCGGGACAGGACTATGGCTACACCTTC. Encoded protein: CASSPGQDYGYTF.

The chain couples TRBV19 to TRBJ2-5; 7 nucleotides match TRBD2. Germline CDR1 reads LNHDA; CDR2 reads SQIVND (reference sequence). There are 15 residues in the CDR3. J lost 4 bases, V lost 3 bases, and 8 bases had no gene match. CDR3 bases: TGTGCCAGTAGTATTGCGGCTAGCGGAGGAGAGACCCAGTACTTC. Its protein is CASSIAASGGETQYF.

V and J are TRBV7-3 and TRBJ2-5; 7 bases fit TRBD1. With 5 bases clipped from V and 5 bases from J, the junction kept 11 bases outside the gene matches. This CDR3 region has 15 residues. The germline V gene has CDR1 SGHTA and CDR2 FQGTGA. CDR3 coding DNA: TGTGCCAGCAGCCTCACGAGACAGGGCCCGGAGACCCAGTACTTC. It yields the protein CASSLTRQGPETQYF.